The subject of this entry is one TCR beta chain. Its specificity is unknown. The data are from a study of blood T cells in healthy people across ages. Looked up from germline, CDR1 is MNHEY and CDR2 is SMNVEV (reference sequence). The CDR3 has 15 amino acids. Sample donors were healthy Caucasian individuals that came from Russia, aged roughly 6 to 95. Through a sample-barcoded 5' primer and a J-beta primer mix, a second PCR was run for about 6 to 11 cycles. TCRdb called the 5' RACE reads again in MiXCR, with one record for every CDR3 protein. The profile shows more than 1,400,000 distinct CDR3 sequences, 35% to 45% of them singletons. Study-level results: The unsorted PBMCs prevented any conclusive comparison of naive versus antigen-experienced cells. Any changes in expanded clonotypes were possibly confounded, as donor CMV status remained unknown. While age rose, TCR beta diversity per million T cells dropped in a roughly linear way.

The chain combines TRBV27 with TRBJ2-4; 8 bases line up with TRBD2. The DNA end favors TRBJ2-7, so the J call may be wrong. The sequenced sample was blood. This TCR was recovered from a woman between 18 and 29 years old in good health. CDR3 protein: CASSAQGLVFVEQYF. CDR3 sequence (DNA): TGTGCCAGCAGTGCCCAGGGACTAGTCTTTGTCGAGCAGTACTTC.